The source of this T cell receptor beta chain is a study of blood T cell repertoires in COVID-19. Germline V lookup: CDR1 SGHDN, CDR2 FVKESK. V was pared by 2 bases and J by 5 bases, with 10 bases of the junction left unmatched. The CDR3 has 17 amino acids. In assigning cohorts, the study relied on participant-reported clinical history. Each recovered donor of Cohort 3 presented with two negative PCRs, clearance, or symptom resolution. The assay was immunoSEQ multiplex PCR, and TCRdb's table has in-frame clones only and misses some. Found here are 380,000 or so clones, around 87% of them singletons; the top ten hold around 1.3%.

The chain joins TRBV14 to TRBJ2-1; 9 positions match TRBD1. Sequencing was carried out using PBMCs or T cells enriched from blood (not recorded which). This receptor was taken from a man between 25 and 39 years old who had recovered from COVID-19. The CDR3 here is CASSQITGGPYNNEQFF. CDR3 in DNA: TGTGCCAGCAGCCAAATTACAGGGGGCCCTTACAACAATGAGCAGTTCTTC. Full variable domain (outside the CDR3, taken from reference TRBV14 and TRBJ2-1): EAGVTQFPSHSVIEKGQTVTLRCDPISGHDNLYWYRRVMGKEIKFLLHFVKESKQDESGMPNNRFLAERTGGTYSTLKVQPAELEDSGVYFCASSQITGGPYNNEQFFGPGTRLTVL.